Here is one T cell receptor (beta chain) with its context. The data were taken from a study of blood T cell repertoires in COVID-19. On the study more broadly: The United States, Italy and Spain were the sources of the acute and convalescent COVID-19 samples. PBMCs, B-cell-depleted T cells, or T cells provided the cDNA or gDNA that made up the material.

Trimming at V came to 5 bases and at J to 8 bases, leaving 9 bases not matched to a gene. The germline CDR1 and CDR2 sequences are LNHDA and SQIVND (reference sequence). This CDR3 is built from 14 residues. Only in-frame clones appear in the TCRdb table, and some are missing; sequencing was by immunoSEQ multiplex PCR. This table has 120,000 to 150,000 clones, approximately 88% appearing once. Sequencing was done on a sample of peripheral blood. This receptor was taken from a man in his sixties with active or convalescent COVID-19. This chain connects TRBV19 to TRBJ1-2; TRBD1 matches 9 bases. As DNA, the CDR3 is TGTGCCAGTAGTGCACCGGGACAGGGAGTAGGCTACACCTTC. Amino acid sequence: CASSAPGQGVGYTF. Supplemented by reference TRBV19 and TRBJ1-2, the full variable domain reads DGGITQSPKYLFRKEGQNVTLSCEQNLNHDAMYWYRQDPGQGLRLIYYSQIVNDFQKGDIAEGYSVSREKKESFPLTVTSAQKNPTAFYLCASSAPGQGVGYTFGSGTRLTVV.